This T cell receptor beta chain originates from a study of cytomegalovirus exposure and HLA in healthy donors. A note on this clone: Its cognate antigen is unknown.

Regarding the study as a whole: In an earlier analysis, in some 540 donors, most V segments appeared productive either ~87% or ~30% of the time. The CMV antigen specificity of a few CMV-associated chains was confirmed through in vitro analysis. Later analysis indicated greater clonal expansion among HLA-associated TCR beta chains than among equally common other chains.

This CDR3 is built from 14 residues. The V gene's germline CDR1 is LNHDA and CDR2 SQIVND (reference sequence). Trimming removed 3 bases from V and 3 bases from J, with 11 bases in between. Use of 60 Vbeta and 13 Jbeta primers characterized the PCR. Sequencing was performed with immunoSEQ multiplex PCR; in TCRdb, only in-frame clones are kept and a portion is missing. This sample contains around 84,000 clones. The rearrangement uses TRBV19 and TRBJ1-1, with a possible D match to TRBD1 (5 bases). Sequences were obtained from PBMCs. The receptor's source is a man aged 25 to 40 in good health and CMV-seronegative. The CDR3 sequence is CASSIRDSYTEAFF. CDR3 bases: TGTGCCAGTAGTATTAGGGACTCTTACACTGAAGCTTTCTTT.